This note documents a single TCR beta chain sequence. Its antigen is unknown. Blood got drawn at baseline, again on cycle 4 day 1, and then on cycle 7 day 1. This sample is part of a study of OX40 agonist ivuxolimab in advanced cancers. Study-wide background: The study enrolled dose-escalation patients with hepatocellular carcinoma, melanoma, renal cell or head and neck cancer. Findings and caveats of the study: CD8+ T cells (on average) carried more expanded clones than CD4+ T cells.

This CDR3 has 15 amino acids. The ends lost 2 bases at V and 5 bases at J; junction bases unmatched: 7. The germline CDR1 and CDR2 sequences are GTSNPN and SVGIG (reference sequence). This table comes from immunoSEQ multiplex PCR, and its TCRdb copy is limited to in-frame clones, with some not included. The sample lists 50,000 to 70,000 clones, about 82% seen once, with 2.8% in the top ten. The chain recombines TRBV30 with TRBJ2-1; TRBD1 matches at 9 bases. Source: CD4+ or CD8+ T cells sorted from blood, taken in a trial of the OX40 agonist ivuxolimab. The receptor's source is an adult with an advanced solid tumor such as melanoma, head and neck, liver or kidney cancer. The CDR3 DNA reads as TGTGCCTGGAGTTCCGGGACAGGGAAAAACAATGAGCAGTTCTTC. Its translation: CAWSSGTGKNNEQFF.